A single sample is the source of the 13 T cell receptor beta chains below, sequenced in a study of T cell responses to AZD1222 COVID-19 vaccine. Data came from immunoSEQ multiplex PCR; TCRdb stores just in-frame clones and leaves some out. This sample has 130,000 or so clones, with 86% found just once. The material sequenced was peripheral blood, taken on day 0 of AZD1222 vaccination. The origin of the receptors is an adult in good health.

In its sample, this clone was seen once. This chain joins TRBV19 and TRBJ1-1; 10 nucleotides match TRBD1. CDR3 length: 18 amino acids. With V trimmed by 5 bases and J by 4 bases, 16 bases remained unmatched. The germline CDR1 and CDR2 sequences are LNHDA and SQIVND (reference sequence). CDR3 protein: CASSRGTGEVFVFTEAFF. DNA for the CDR3: TGTGCCAGTAGTCGGGGGACAGGGGAAGTGTTTGTATTCACTGAAGCTTTCTTT.

The chain combines TRBV7-8 with TRBJ1-2; D unresolved. This CDR3 contains 17 residues. CDR1 and CDR2 (germline): SGHVS, FQNEAQ. Deletions cut 5 bases from V and 5 bases from J, with 24 bases between. CDR3 protein: CASSGNRKSWYRYGYTF. CDR3 bases: TGTGCCAGCAGCGGCAATAGGAAGTCGTGGTACAGATATGGCTACACCTTC.

This chain connects TRBV19 to TRBJ1-1, with 11 positions matching TRBD1. The CDR3 sequence is 17 residues long. Germline V CDR1 and CDR2: LNHDA, SQIVND (reference sequence). Losses at the gene ends were 0 bases for V and 1 base for J; bases not matched to a gene: 4. Here the CDR3 reads CASSIEGTGGPNTEAFF. CDR3 bases: TGTGCCAGTAGTATAGAAGGGACAGGGGGTCCGAACACTGAAGCTTTCTTT.

This CDR3 reads CATSGTSGTYEQYF. CDR3 DNA: TGTGCCACCAGTGGGACTAGCGGAACCTACGAGCAGTACTTC. The genes are TRBV24-1 and TRBJ2-7; TRBD2 matches at 10 bases. The CDR3 totals 14 residues. The V segment lost 5 bases and the J segment 2 bases; nucleotides outside the gene matches: 2. Germline assignment: CDR1 KGHDR and CDR2 SFDVKD.

This chain links TRBV19 with TRBJ1-1; 9 bases fit TRBD1. CDR1 and CDR2 (germline): LNHDA, SQIVND (reference sequence). Trimming at V came to 6 bases and at J to 4 bases, leaving 6 bases not matched to a gene. The CDR3 is 14 residues long. Written as DNA, the CDR3 is TGTGCCAGTAGACAGGGGGCCGGCGGCACTGAAGCTTTCTTT. Translating gives CASRQGAGGTEAFF.

The chain is built from TRBV5-1 and TRBJ2-2; D unclear. This CDR3 has 16 residues. Looked up from germline, CDR1 is SGHRS and CDR2 is YFSETQ. V was pared by 0 bases and J by 0 bases, with 9 bases between. Here the CDR3 DNA reads TGCGCCAGCAGCTTGGTAACGTTTTCGAACACCGGGGAGCTGTTTTTT. It specifies CASSLVTFSNTGELFF.

The chain recombines TRBV28 with TRBJ2-7; D is possibly TRBD2 (5 bases). Per the germline V gene, CDR1 is MDHEN and CDR2 is SYDVKM. This CDR3 region has 14 residues. V shed 7 bases and J shed 0 bases, with 13 bases lying between them. This chain's CDR3 is CASTVGASSYEQYF. The CDR3 coding sequence is TGTGCCAGCACCGTGGGAGCGAGCTCCTACGAGCAGTACTTC.

The chain is built from TRBV4-1 and TRBJ1-2; D perhaps matches TRBD1 (5 bases). V lost 3 bases, J lost 2 bases, and 16 bases lay in between. This CDR3 has 16 amino acids. Germline V lookup: CDR1 MGHRA, CDR2 YSYEKL. DNA of the CDR3: TGCGCCAGCAGCCACGATACTCCGGGACGGAACTATGGCTACACCTTC. Translated, it gives CASSHDTPGRNYGYTF.

J is TRBJ1-1 and V is TRBV18, with D unresolved. The V gene lost 5 bases and the J gene lost 3 bases, with 16 bases spanning the gap. Germline-derived CDR1 and CDR2 are KGHSH and LQKENI. The length of the CDR3 is 15 residues. This chain's CDR3 is CASSSPAGQDTEAFF. The CDR3 nucleotides read TGTGCCAGCTCATCCCCAGCTGGCCAGGACACTGAAGCTTTCTTT.

The genes are TRBV9 and TRBJ2-2; TRBD1 is a possible D gene (5 bases). Trimming left V 3 bases short and J 0 bases short, with 9 bases between. The germline V gene encodes CDR1 SGDLS and CDR2 YYNGEE. The CDR3 runs 15 residues. CDR3 nucleotides: TGTGCCAGCAGCGGCAGGGCTTCGAACACCGGGGAGCTGTTTTTT. Amino acid sequence: CASSGRASNTGELFF.

This clone is a singleton in its sample. The chain carries TRBV30 and TRBJ1-4; D is unresolved. Trimming stripped 4 bases from V and 5 bases from J, with 5 bases between. Germline CDR1 reads GTSNPN; CDR2 reads SVGIG (reference sequence). This CDR3 spans 11 amino acids. Written as DNA, the CDR3 is TGTGCCTGGACAGCGAATGAAAAACTGTTTTTT. Protein: CAWTANEKLFF.

V gene TRBV10-3 combines with J gene TRBJ2-3; maybe TRBD2 (6 bases). With 10 bases removed from V and 4 bases from J, the gap between germline ends came to 21 bases. This CDR3 spans 15 amino acids. Germline CDR1 and CDR2: ENHRY and SYGVKD. CDR3 residues: CATCPGMGGSDTQYF. The CDR3 DNA reads TGTGCCACCTGTCCGGGTATGGGAGGATCAGATACGCAGTATTTT.

This clone has more than one count but fewer than ten. V is TRBV19 and J is TRBJ2-7, with 7 bases matching TRBD2. V trimming: 4 bases; J trimming: 3 bases; junction bases outside the gene matches: 9. This CDR3 region has 15 residues. CDR1 and CDR2 (germline): LNHDA, SQIVND (reference sequence). The CDR3 region has the DNA TGTGCCAGTAGTAACCGGGGACTATCCGGCTACGAGCAGTACTTC. It specifies CASSNRGLSGYEQYF.